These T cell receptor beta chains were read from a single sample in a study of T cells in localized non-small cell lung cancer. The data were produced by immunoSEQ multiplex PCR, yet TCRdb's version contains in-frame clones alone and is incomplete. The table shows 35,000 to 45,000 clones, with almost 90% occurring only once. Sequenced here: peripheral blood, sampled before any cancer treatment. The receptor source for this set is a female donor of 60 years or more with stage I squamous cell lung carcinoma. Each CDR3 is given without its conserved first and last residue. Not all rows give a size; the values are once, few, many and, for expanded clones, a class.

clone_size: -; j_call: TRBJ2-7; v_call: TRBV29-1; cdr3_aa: SAGQAIYEQY
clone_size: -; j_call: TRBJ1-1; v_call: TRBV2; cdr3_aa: ASSALGTVNTEAF
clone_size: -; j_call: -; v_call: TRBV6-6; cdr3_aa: ASSNRGRSSYEQY
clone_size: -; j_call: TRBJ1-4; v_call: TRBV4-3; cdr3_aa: ASSRDTRNEKLF
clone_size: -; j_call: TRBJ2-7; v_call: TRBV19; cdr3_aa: ASSTAGTSYEQY
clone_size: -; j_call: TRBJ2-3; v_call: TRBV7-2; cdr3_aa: ASSLDGGSDTQY
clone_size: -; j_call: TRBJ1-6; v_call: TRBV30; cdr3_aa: AWAAWNSPLH
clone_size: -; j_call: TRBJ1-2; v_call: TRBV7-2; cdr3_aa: ASSPEGLSHWYGYT
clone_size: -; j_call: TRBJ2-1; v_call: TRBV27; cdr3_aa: ASSPASGDYNEQF
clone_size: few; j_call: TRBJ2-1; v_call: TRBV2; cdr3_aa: ASSEAPGPESI